This T cell receptor (beta chain) was identified during a study of prognosis after radiotherapy for stage I lung cancer. Study as a whole: Every lung cancer patient of the non-small cell type was deemed medically inoperable. SBRT radiotherapy comprised 3 to 5 fractions at a biologically effective dose of at least 100 Gy. Several of the patients had squamous cell carcinoma tumors, while around 12 had adenocarcinoma tumors.

The table lists this clonotype with many counts. From genomic DNA, TCR beta CDR3 was amplified by two-round multiplex PCR. Primers were specific to each TRBV and TRBJ gene in first-round PCR. TCRdb independently ran MiXCR on the multiplex PCR reads; one entry per CDR3 protein. This table holds tens of thousands of distinct CDR3 sequences, about 25% found once. This CDR3 contains 14 residues. Trimming took 6 bases from V and 5 from J, leaving 17 bases between them. The chain uses TRBV12-3 or TRBV12-4 and TRBJ2-7; D is uncertain. The sequencing here drew on PBMCs, taken before or after stereotactic body radiation therapy (not recorded which). The TCR sequence derives from a donor aged 50 or older with non-small cell lung cancer. Written as DNA, the CDR3 is TGTGCCAGCAGCTCCAGGAAAAACAATCACGAGCAGTACTTC. Amino acids: CASSSRKNNHEQYF.